This T cell receptor (beta chain) was sequenced during a study of T-cell memory formation after mild COVID-19. This CDR3 has 14 amino acids. Germline CDR1 and CDR2: LGHDT and YNNKEL (reference sequence). Trimming cost V 2 bases and J 10 bases; bases outside gene matches: 4. TCRdb independently ran MiXCR on the 5' RACE reads; one entry per CDR3 protein. The table lists under 300,000 distinct CDR3 sequences, 7.5% to 10% of them singletons. This clonotype was found a few times. The sequenced sample consisted of PBMCs or a T cell subset sorted from them (not recorded which). This clonotype was sampled from a man between 18 and 35 years old who had mild COVID-19 (a few samples of this study predate the infection). Cell type and time point are not known. The rearrangement joins TRBV3-1 to TRBJ2-1; 11 nucleotides align to TRBD2. The CDR3 sequence is CASSQTRLAGEQFF. CDR3 bases: TGTGCCAGCAGCCAAACGAGACTAGCGGGGGAGCAGTTCTTC.